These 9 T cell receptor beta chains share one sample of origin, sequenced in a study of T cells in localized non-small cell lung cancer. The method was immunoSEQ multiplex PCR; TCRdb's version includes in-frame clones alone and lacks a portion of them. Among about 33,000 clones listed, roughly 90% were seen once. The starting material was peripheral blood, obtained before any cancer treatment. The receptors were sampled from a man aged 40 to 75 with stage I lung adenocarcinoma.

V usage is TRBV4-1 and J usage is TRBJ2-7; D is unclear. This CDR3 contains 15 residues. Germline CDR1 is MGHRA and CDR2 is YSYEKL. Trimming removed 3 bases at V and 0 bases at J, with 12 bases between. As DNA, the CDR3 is TGCGCCAGCAGCCAGCGGCAGCTGAGCTCCTACGAGCAGTACTTC. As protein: CASSQRQLSSYEQYF.

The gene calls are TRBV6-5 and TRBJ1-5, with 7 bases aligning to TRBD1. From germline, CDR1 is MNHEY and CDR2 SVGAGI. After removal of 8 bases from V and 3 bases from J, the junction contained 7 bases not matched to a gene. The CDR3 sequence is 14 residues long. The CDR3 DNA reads TGTGCCAGCTGGGACGGGACAGTCAATCAGCCCCAGCATTTT. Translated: CASWDGTVNQPQHF.

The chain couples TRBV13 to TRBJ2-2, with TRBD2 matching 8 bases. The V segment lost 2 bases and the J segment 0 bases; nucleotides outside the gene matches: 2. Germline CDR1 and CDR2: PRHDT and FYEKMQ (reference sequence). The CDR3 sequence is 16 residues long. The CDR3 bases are TGTGCCAGCAGCTTATTACTAGCGGCGAACACCGGGGAGCTGTTTTTT. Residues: CASSLLLAANTGELFF.

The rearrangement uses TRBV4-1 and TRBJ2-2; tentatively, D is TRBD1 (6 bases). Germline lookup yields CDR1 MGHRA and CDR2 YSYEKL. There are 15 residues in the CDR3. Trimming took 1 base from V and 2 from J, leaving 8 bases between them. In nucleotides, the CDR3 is TGCGCCAGCAGCCAAGTGGGGACAAACACCGGGGAGCTGTTTTTT. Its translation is CASSQVGTNTGELFF.

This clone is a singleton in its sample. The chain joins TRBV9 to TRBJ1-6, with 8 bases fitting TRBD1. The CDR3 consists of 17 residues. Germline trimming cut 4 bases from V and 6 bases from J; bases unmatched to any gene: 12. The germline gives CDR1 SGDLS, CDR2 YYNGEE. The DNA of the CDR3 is TGTGCCAGCAGCCCAGGACAGGGAAAAAGTAGTAATTCACCCCTCCACTTT. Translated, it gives CASSPGQGKSSNSPLHF.

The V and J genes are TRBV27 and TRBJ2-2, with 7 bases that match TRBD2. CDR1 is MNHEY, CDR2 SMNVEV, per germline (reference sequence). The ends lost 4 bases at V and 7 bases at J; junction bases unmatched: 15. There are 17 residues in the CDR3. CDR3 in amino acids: CASSSFASGARSGELFF. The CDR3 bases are TGTGCCAGCAGTTCCTTCGCCAGCGGGGCCCGAAGCGGGGAGCTGTTTTTT.

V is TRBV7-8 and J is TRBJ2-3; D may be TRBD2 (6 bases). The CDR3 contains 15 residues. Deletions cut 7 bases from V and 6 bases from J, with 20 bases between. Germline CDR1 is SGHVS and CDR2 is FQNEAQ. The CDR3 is CASTARDSTGDTQYF. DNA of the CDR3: TGTGCCAGCACCGCCCGGGACTCCACGGGGGATACGCAGTATTTT.

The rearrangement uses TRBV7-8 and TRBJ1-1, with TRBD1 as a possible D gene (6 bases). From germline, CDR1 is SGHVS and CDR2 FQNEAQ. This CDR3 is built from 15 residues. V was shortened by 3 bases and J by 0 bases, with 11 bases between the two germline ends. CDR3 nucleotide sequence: TGTGCCAGCAGCTTTCTCGGGACAATGAACACTGAAGCTTTCTTT. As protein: CASSFLGTMNTEAFF.

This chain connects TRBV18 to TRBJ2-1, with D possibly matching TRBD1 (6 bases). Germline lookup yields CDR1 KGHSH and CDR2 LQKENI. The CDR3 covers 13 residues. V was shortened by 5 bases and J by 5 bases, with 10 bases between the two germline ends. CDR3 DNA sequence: TGTGCCAGCTCAAACCGGGACAACAATGAGCAGTTCTTC. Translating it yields CASSNRDNNEQFF.